This T cell receptor beta chain was identified during a study of T cell repertoires in cytomegalovirus infection. Study background: Indicated by public TCR beta signatures were CMV infection and matching HLA type.

TCRdb re-called the reads through MiXCR, storing one row per CDR3 protein. This sample yields fewer than 400,000 distinct CDR3 sequences, of which about a sixth are seen a single time; less than 9.5% belongs to the top ten. V was trimmed by 2 bases and J by 8 bases, leaving 18 bases between them. The CDR3 sequence is 16 residues long. Germline V gene sequence: CDR1 KGHSH, CDR2 LQKENI. General study points: Clonotypes of TCR beta that were HLA-C-restricted and CMV-specific dominated the ex vivo response. Carriers of CMV and the relevant HLA type were discriminated by public TCR beta frequency.

This clonotype has a handful of counts. As yet, its antigen is unknown. The sequencing sample was made of PBMCs. The sequence came from a human donor in good health (CMV status not recorded). Some clones in this sample may be carry-over from other donors' samples. This sequence joins TRBV18 and TRBJ1-4; a weak D match, TRBD1 (5 bases). The CDR3 spells CASSPRSRDGGEKLFF. The DNA of the CDR3 is TGTGCCAGCTCACCAAGGTCCCGGGACGGAGGGGAAAAACTGTTTTTT.